What follows describes a single T cell receptor (beta chain). This clonotype was seen at least ten times. Its antigen remains unidentified. Base qualities were left out, and no much larger clone turns up one base away. The protocol used for the library was RACE. The sequencer was a NextSeq 500. During library preparation, unique molecular identifiers were attached to individual cDNA molecules so that TCRs could be counted in a quantitative, reproducible way. Both TCR alpha and TCR beta chains were sequenced from each blood RNA sample. Under the source paper's analysis protocol: The median number of TCRs per sample was approximately 96,000, ranging from about 23,224 to 700,000. The Decombinator software suite was used to annotate V, J and CDR3 in the TCR reads. For the PS versus PT1 abundance plots, all samples were subsampled to the same number of TCRs (28,000). TCRs were defined as expanded if absent before sensitization and observed at least eight times at the 2-week time point. The public reads were reprocessed in TCRdb via fastp at Q25 and MiXCR, keeping in-frame beta chains. Here each entry gathers all rows of one CDR3 protein and keeps the most common genes and DNA. These V and J calls originate from TCRdb's pipeline instead of the authors' own analysis. This sample gives under 55,000 distinct CDR3 sequences in total; 9% to 10% of them show up just once. The ten largest clones represent over 15% of the sample.

This sample is part of a study of human T cells and chemical hapten exposure listed by TCRdb under 2021. In the study overall: For sensitization, 2% DPC in acetone was applied to a 2 cm by 2 cm area of upper inner arm skin. The mostly female patient cohort included alopecia areata with under or over 50% scalp involvement, alopecia totalis and alopecia universalis. Throughout the approximately 26-week study period, patients were also given weekly therapeutic DPC doses on the scalp. Patch tests used Finn chambers with 0.01% DPC on the upper back, scored after 6 days by International Contact Dermatitis Research Group standards. The study tracked peripheral blood TCR repertoire changes in vivo during primary and secondary sensitization to the hapten diphenylcyclopropenone (DPC) in alopecia patients. Patient blood was sampled pre-sensitization (week 0) and at 2, 6 and about 24 weeks after DPC sensitization. The libraries were sequenced as a pool, and the TCR yield per sample differed mostly because of small variations in library volumes within the pool. Blood for TCR sequencing was provided by twenty-nine alopecia patients at one to four time points (pre-sensitization, 2, 6 and 24 weeks). General study outcomes and caveats: Patch test score correlated positively with the number of PT1 expanded TCRs, reaching significance at thresholds 8, 16 and 32 but not at 4. DPC sensitization did not change how many TCRs were above 1 in 1000 frequency, and no evidence was found of alterations in global repertoire structure. Repeated subsampling changed both the strength of the expansion versus patch-test correlation and the threshold at which the correlation became significant. Because all patients had alopecia, a presumed autoimmune disease, the immune response of the patients might differ from that of healthy individuals. Compared with pre-sensitization or healthy control sets, expanded TCRs formed significantly more large CDR3 similarity clusters, which is consistent with antigen-driven responses.

In light of the paper, this sample's time point label describes: patch test 3, about 24 weeks after DPC sensitization. Interpreted using the paper, the treatment or condition label stands for: therapeutic diphenylcyclopropenone sensitization with weekly scalp DPC. At every patch-test visit, the blood draw took place before the patch test was put on. Patients were eligible if aged 18 to 70, diagnosed with alopecia and judged suitable for DPC therapy, and pregnant patients were excluded. Total RNA was extracted from unfractionated whole blood collected in Tempus Blood RNA tubes. V is clipped by 1 base and J by 1 base, and the sequence between their germline boundaries is 17 bases long. The cysteine opens and the phenylalanine closes a CDR3 of 17 amino acids. Only the CDR3 DNA stays, 51 bases, in frame from base 1. CDR1 and CDR2 are read off the germline V gene (reference sequence) as SGHNT and YYREEE.

The receptor's source is a woman aged 40-49 years with alopecia areata. Some clones in this sample may be carry-over from other donors' samples. The rearranged chain carries TRBV5-4 and TRBJ1-1, with the D segment identity uncertain. The source was whole blood, collected in connection with sensitization to the hapten diphenylcyclopropenone (DPC). CDR3 reads: CASSLKVLGLGNTEAFF. The sequenced DNA is TGTGCCAGCAGCTTGAAAGTATTAGGGCTGGGGAACACTGAAGCTTTCTTT.